These 9 T cell receptor beta chains originate from one sample sequenced in a study of blood T cell repertoires in COVID-19. The protocol was immunoSEQ multiplex PCR, while the TCRdb copy is restricted to in-frame clones and leaves out a portion. Altogether about 150,000 clones are present, 91% being singletons, with the ten largest covering about 0.57%. The sample comprised peripheral blood. These receptors all come from a man aged 50 to 60 with acute or convalescent COVID-19.

This clone was found once. The gene calls are TRBV2 and TRBJ2-1; 12 nucleotides agree with TRBD1. Germline loops: CDR1 SNHLY, CDR2 FYNNEI. This CDR3 spans 15 amino acids. Unmatched junction bases numbered 6, after V lost 5 bases and J lost 7 bases. CDR3 region: CASSLGTGGLNEQFF. The DNA of the CDR3 is TGTGCCAGCAGTCTCGGGACAGGGGGCTTAAATGAGCAGTTCTTC.

The J gene is TRBJ1-4, the V gene TRBV25-1; 7 bases line up with TRBD1. Unmatched junction bases numbered 6, after V lost 4 bases and J lost 7 bases. The germline V gene has CDR1 MGHDK and CDR2 SYGVNS. The CDR3 contains 14 residues. The CDR3 is CASSGDSRSEKLFF. DNA for the CDR3: TGTGCCAGCAGTGGGGACAGCCGGAGTGAAAAACTGTTTTTT. The variable domain in full, with the rest retrieved from reference TRBV25-1 and TRBJ1-4, is EADIYQTPRYLVIGTGKKITLECSQTMGHDKMYWYQQDPGMELHLIHYSYGVNSTEKGDLSSESTVSRIRTEHFPLTLESARPSHTSQYLCASSGDSRSEKLFFGSGTQLSVL.

V usage is TRBV2 and J usage is TRBJ1-2; TRBD1 aligns across 7 bases. Germline V gene lookup returns CDR1 SNHLY and CDR2 FYNNEI. The CDR3 runs to 13 residues. V shed 6 bases, J shed 3 bases, and the junction held 4 bases outside the gene matches. Here the CDR3 reads CASRTDRDYGYTF. CDR3 coding DNA: TGTGCCAGCAGGACTGACAGGGACTATGGCTACACCTTC.

The genes are TRBV6-2 or TRBV6-3 and TRBJ1-6; a weak D match, TRBD1 (5 bases). Germline V gene lookup returns CDR1 MNHEY and CDR2 SVGEGT. Trimming removed 6 bases at V and 7 bases at J, with 16 bases between. There are 15 residues in the CDR3. The CDR3: CASSLTRQGNSPLHF. CDR3 sequence (DNA): TGTGCCAGCAGCCTTACCCGGCAGGGCAATTCACCCCTCCACTTT.

The chain links TRBV3-1 (or the pseudogene TRBV3-2) to TRBJ2-3; D is unresolved. This CDR3 is 16 amino acids long. V was clipped by 2 bases and J by 5 bases, with 17 bases between them. The germline CDR1 and CDR2 sequences are LGHDT and YNNKEL (reference sequence). The CDR3 region has the DNA TGTGCCAGCAGCCAATCGAGAAACCTCGTTATAGATACGCAGTATTTT. Its translation is CASSQSRNLVIDTQYF.

The chain has TRBV7-9 and TRBJ2-7; 8 bases map to TRBD2. The CDR3 contains 15 residues. The germline CDR1 and CDR2 sequences are SEHNR and FQNEAQ (reference sequence). Trimming cost V 3 bases and J 4 bases; bases outside gene matches: 8. CDR3 bases: TGTGCCAGCAGCTTGACCGGGAGGGCCCGTTACGAGCAGTACTTC. Its translation is CASSLTGRARYEQYF.

The chain has TRBV11-2 and TRBJ2-7; TRBD1 aligns across 9 bases. Germline CDR1 and CDR2: SGHAT and FQNNGV. The CDR3 totals 15 residues. V dropped 4 bases and J dropped 3; count of bases not matched to a gene: 7. CDR3 nucleotides: TGTGCCAGCAGCTCTCCGGGACAGGGACTCTACGAGCAGTACTTC. This encodes CASSSPGQGLYEQYF.

V and J are TRBV7-9 and TRBJ1-1; a possible D gene is TRBD1 (6 bases). The CDR3 is 15 amino acids. The germline V gene encodes CDR1 SEHNR and CDR2 FQNEAQ (reference sequence). Deletions cut 5 bases from V and 0 bases from J, with 13 bases between. CDR3 protein: CASSVGTSMNTEAFF. For the CDR3, the DNA is TGTGCCAGCAGCGTAGGGACATCCATGAACACTGAAGCTTTCTTT.

The chain employs TRBV2 and TRBJ2-7, with D maybe TRBD2 (5 bases). The CDR3 has 12 residues. V lost 4 bases, J lost 3 bases, and 7 bases lay in between. CDR1 SNHLY and CDR2 FYNNEI come from the germline V gene. The CDR3 sequence is CASSVGVYEQYV. CDR3 nucleotide sequence: TGTGCCAGCAGTGTCGGGGTCTACGAGCAGTACGTC.